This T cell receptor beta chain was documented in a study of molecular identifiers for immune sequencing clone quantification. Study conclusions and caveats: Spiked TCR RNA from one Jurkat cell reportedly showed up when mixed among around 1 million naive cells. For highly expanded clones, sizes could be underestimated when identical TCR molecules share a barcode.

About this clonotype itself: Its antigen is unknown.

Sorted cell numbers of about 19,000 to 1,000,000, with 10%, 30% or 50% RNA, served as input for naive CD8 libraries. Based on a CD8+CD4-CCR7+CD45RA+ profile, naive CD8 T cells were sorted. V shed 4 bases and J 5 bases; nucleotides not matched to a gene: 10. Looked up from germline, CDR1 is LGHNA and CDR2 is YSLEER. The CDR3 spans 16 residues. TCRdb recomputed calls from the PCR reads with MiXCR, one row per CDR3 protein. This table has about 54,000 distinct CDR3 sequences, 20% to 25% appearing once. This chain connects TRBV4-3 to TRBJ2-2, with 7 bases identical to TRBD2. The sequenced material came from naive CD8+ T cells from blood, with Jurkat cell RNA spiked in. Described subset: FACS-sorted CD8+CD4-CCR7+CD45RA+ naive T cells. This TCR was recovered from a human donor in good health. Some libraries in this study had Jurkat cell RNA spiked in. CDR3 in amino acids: CASSPQWWGGTGELFF. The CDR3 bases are TGCGCCAGCAGCCCTCAATGGTGGGGGGGAACCGGGGAGCTGTTTTTT.